This T cell receptor (beta chain) was identified during a study of radiation and T cells in renal cell carcinoma. Time point here: blood 2 weeks post-SBRT. The treatment was: 15 Gy SBRT to primary tumor, nephrectomy 4 weeks later. Radiation-treated patients gave blood at baseline, week 2 and week 4. General study findings and limits: Top tumor clonotypes rose in blood 2 weeks post-radiation, then contracted.

This clone was counted once. Its antigen is currently unknown. A much larger clone sits a single nucleotide away, making a read error possible. Method: immunoSEQ multiplex PCR; TCRdb's copy keeps in-frame clones and lacks some. Here the sample spans 95,000 to 150,000 clones, around 80% being singletons. This TCR was recovered from a man aged 50 to 59 with renal cell carcinoma. The material was blood, obtained from a patient whose treatment included radiotherapy and nephrectomy.

The CDR3 DNA reads as TGTGCCATCAGTGATAGAAATCAGCCCCAGCATTTT. It specifies CAISDRNQPQHF. The chain joins TRBV10-3 to TRBJ1-5; D is unclear. The germline V gene has CDR1 ENHRY and CDR2 SYGVKD. This CDR3 is built from 12 residues. V shed 3 bases and J shed 4 bases, with 4 bases lying between them.